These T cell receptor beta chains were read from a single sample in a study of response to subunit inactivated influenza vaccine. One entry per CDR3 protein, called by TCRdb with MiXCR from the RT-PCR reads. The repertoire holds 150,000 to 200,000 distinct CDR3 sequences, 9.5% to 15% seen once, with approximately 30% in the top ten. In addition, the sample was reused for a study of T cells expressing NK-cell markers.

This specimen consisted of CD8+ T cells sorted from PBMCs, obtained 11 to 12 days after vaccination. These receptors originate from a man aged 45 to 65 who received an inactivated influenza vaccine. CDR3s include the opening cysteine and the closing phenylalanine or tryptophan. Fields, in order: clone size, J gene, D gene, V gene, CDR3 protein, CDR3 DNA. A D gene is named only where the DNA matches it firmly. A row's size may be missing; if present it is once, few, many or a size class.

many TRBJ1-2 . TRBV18 CASSVDGYGYTF TGTGCCAGCTCCGTCGATGGCTATGGCTACACCTTC
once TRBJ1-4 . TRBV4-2 CASSQLLGVINEKLFF TGTGCCAGCAGCCAACTTTTGGGGGTCATTAATGAAAAACTGTTTTTT
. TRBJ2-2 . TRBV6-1 CASSGSLAGELFF TGTGCCAGCAGTGGTAGTTTGGCCGGGGAGCTGTTTTTT
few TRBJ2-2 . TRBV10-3 CAISELDSGPGELFF TGTGCCATCAGTGAGCTGGACAGTGGTCCCGGGGAGCTGTTTTTT
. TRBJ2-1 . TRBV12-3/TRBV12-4 CAVSVDYNEQFF TGTGCGGTTTCCGTTGACTACAATGAGCAGTTCTTC
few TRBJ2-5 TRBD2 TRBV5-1 CASSFTSGREAQETQYF TGCGCCAGCAGCTTTACTAGCGGGAGGGAAGCCCAAGAGACCCAGTACTTC
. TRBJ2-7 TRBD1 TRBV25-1 CASRGQGVLYEQYF TGTGCCAGCAGAGGACAGGGGGTTCTGTACGAGCAGTACTTC
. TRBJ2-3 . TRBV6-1 CASSARRATDTQYF TGTGCCAGCAGCGCGCGGCGGGCGACAGATACGCAGTATTTT
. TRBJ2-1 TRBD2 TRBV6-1 CASSQRTSGYNEQFF TGTGCCAGCAGTCAGCGGACTAGCGGTTACAATGAGCAGTTCTTC
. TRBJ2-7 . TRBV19 CAGVKSALLNEQYF TGTGCCGGGGTCAAGTCCGCCCTCCTAAACGAGCAGTACTTC
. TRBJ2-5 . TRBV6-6 CASSSGAPETQYF TGTGCCAGCAGTTCGGGGGCCCCAGAGACCCAGTACTTC
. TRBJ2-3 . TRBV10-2 CASSESNRRADTQYF TGCGCCAGCAGTGAGTCGAATCGCAGGGCGGATACGCAGTATTTT
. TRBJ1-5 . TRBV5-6 CASSLGAGGNQPQHF TGTGCCAGCAGCTTGGGGGCGGGTGGCAATCAGCCCCAGCATTTT
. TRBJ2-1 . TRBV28 CASSLFSPLSYNEQFF TGTGCCAGCAGTTTATTTTCTCCTCTCTCCTACAATGAGCAGTTCTTC
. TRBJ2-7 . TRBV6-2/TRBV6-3 CASSYSWTYEQYF TGTGCCAGCAGTTACTCATGGACCTACGAGCAGTACTTC
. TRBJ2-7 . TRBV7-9 CASSLGDGRYF TGTGCCAGCAGCTTAGGGGACGGCCGGTACTTC
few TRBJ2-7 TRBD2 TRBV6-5 CASSYSATSPSYEQYF TGTGCCAGCAGTTACTCCGCGACTAGCCCAAGCTACGAGCAGTACTTC
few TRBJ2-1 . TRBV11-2 CASSSHPAGSSYNEQFF TGTGCCAGCAGCTCCCACCCGGCGGGTAGCTCCTACAATGAGCAGTTCTTC
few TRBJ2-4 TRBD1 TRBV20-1 CSALGTDAKNIQYF TGCAGTGCCCTAGGGACAGACGCCAAAAACATTCAGTACTTC
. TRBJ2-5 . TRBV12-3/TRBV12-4 CASTSRSPAQYF TGTGCCAGCACCTCTAGGTCCCCGGCCCAGTACTTC
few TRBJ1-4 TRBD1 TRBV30 CAWSVGQRDEKLFF TGTGCCTGGAGTGTGGGACAGCGAGATGAAAAACTGTTTTTT
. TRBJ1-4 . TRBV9 CASSVAPGALPSPTNEKLFF TGTGCCAGCAGCGTAGCCCCAGGCGCGCTCCCTTCTCCAACTAATGAAAAACTGTTTTTT
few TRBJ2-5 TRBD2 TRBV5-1 CASSSGTNQETQYF TGCGCCAGCAGCAGCGGGACTAATCAAGAGACCCAGTACTTC
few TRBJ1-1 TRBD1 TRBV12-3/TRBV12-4 CASNLRDSEYEAFF TGTGCCAGCAACCTCCGGGACAGCGAATATGAAGCTTTCTTT
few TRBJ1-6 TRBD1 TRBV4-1 CASSHPDRGMGSPLHF TGCGCCAGCAGCCACCCGGACAGGGGAATGGGTTCACCCCTCCACTTT
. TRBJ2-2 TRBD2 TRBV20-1 CSAGPLRAGVNTGELFF TGCAGTGCTGGGCCCCTCCGAGCGGGGGTCAACACCGGGGAGCTGTTTTTT
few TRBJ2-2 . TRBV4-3 CASSPLTSAGELFF TGCGCCAGCAGCCCCCTAACTAGTGCCGGGGAGCTGTTTTTT
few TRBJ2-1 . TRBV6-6 CASGGAGNEQFF TGTGCCAGCGGGGGGGCGGGCAATGAGCAGTTCTTC
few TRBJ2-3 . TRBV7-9 CASSSFGGTQYF TGTGCCAGCAGCTCCTTCGGGGGTACGCAGTATTTT
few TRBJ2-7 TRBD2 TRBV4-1 CASSPGTSGGYEQYF TGCGCCAGCAGCCCAGGGACTAGCGGGGGCTACGAGCAGTACTTC
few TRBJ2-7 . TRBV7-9 CASSLGTGEQYF TGTGCCAGCAGCTTAGGGACGGGCGAGCAGTACTTC
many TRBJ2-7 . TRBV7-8 CASSAYRGGSYEQYF TGTGCCAGCAGCGCCTACAGGGGGGGGTCCTACGAGCAGTACTTC
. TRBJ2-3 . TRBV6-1 CASSPGGPPDTQYF TGTGCCAGCAGCCCGGGGGGCCCTCCGGATACGCAGTATTTT
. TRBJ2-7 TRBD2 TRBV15 CATSSGSGGYEQYF TGTGCCACCAGCAGCGGCTCGGGGGGTTACGAGCAGTACTTC
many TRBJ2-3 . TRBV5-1 CASSLGFITDTQYF TGCGCCAGCAGCTTGGGGTTCATCACAGATACGCAGTATTTT
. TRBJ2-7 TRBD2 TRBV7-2 CASSLVLAGANEQYF TGTGCCAGCAGCTTAGTTCTAGCGGGAGCAAACGAGCAGTACTTC
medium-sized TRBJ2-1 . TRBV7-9 CASTPLLIHNEQFF TGTGCCAGCACCCCGCTACTAATCCACAATGAGCAGTTCTTC
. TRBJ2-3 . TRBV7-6 CASSLAPASTDTQYF TGTGCCAGCAGCTTAGCTCCAGCTAGCACAGATACGCAGTATTTT
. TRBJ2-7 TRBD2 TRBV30 CAWSVGLASEQYF TGTGCCTGGAGTGTGGGACTAGCAAGCGAGCAGTACTTC
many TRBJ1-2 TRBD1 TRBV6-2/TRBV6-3 CASSYWPTGDYGYTF TGTGCCAGCAGTTACTGGCCTACAGGGGACTATGGCTACACCTTC
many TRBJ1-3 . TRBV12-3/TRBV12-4 CASRSAGNTIYF TGTGCCAGCAGGTCAGCTGGAAACACCATATATTTT
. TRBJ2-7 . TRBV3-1 CASSQSRYEQYF TGTGCCAGCAGCCAAAGCCGCTACGAGCAGTACTTC
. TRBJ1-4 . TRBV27 CASSLNRRYEKLFF TGTGCCAGCAGTCTGAATAGGCGGTATGAAAAACTGTTTTTT
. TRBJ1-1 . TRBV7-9 CASTPGTPF TGTGCCAGCACCCCCGGGACCCCGTTT
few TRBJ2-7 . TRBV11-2 CASSLHTVVSDFRGEQYF TGTGCCAGCAGCTTACACACTGTCGTTTCCGATTTTAGAGGGGAGCAGTACTTC
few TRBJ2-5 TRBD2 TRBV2 CASSDLAGGHQETQYF TGTGCCAGCAGTGATTTAGCGGGGGGCCATCAAGAGACCCAGTACTTC
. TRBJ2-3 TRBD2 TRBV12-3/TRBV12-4 CAFSSAPLGTSGGPDTQYF TGTGCCTTCAGTTCGGCACCCCTTGGGACTAGCGGGGGTCCAGATACGCAGTATTTT
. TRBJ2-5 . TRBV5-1 CASSLVVGIAETQYF TGCGCCAGCAGCTTGGTCGTAGGGATCGCAGAGACCCAGTACTTC
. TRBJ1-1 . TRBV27 CASRGTSGAFF TGTGCCAGCAGGGGTACTTCCGGAGCTTTCTTT
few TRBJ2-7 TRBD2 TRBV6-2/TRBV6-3 CASSAAGAPVYEQYF TGTGCCAGCAGTGCGGCGGGAGCTCCAGTCTACGAGCAGTACTTC
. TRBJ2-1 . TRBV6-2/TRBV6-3 CASSYSDTPYNEQFF TGTGCCAGCAGTTACTCGGACACTCCCTACAATGAGCAGTTCTTC
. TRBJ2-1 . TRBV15 CATRVREIDEQFF TGTGCCACCAGAGTTCGGGAGATTGATGAGCAGTTCTTC
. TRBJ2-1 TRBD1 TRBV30 CAWIGTGHNEQFF TGTGCCTGGATTGGGACAGGGCACAATGAGCAGTTCTTC
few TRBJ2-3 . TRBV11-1 CASSFPTPESTSTDTQYF TGTGCCAGCAGCTTTCCCACTCCCGAGAGCACTAGCACAGATACGCAGTATTTT
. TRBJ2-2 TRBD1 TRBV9 CASRSGTGVTGELFF TGTGCCAGCAGGTCCGGGACAGGGGTTACCGGGGAGCTGTTTTTT